A single sample gave rise to the 18 T cell receptor beta chains below, sequenced in a study of CD8 T cells in Susac syndrome (dated by TCRdb to between 2018 and 2021). Libraries were prepared through the immunoSEQ multiplex PCR assay. RNA was extracted with the RNeasy kit and roughly 0.45 to 1 ug was reverse transcribed using random hexamers. TCRdb itself trimmed the public reads at Q25 with fastp, ran MiXCR and retained productive beta chains. One record per CDR3 amino acid sequence lists the most common genes and DNA. The sample data list around 110,000 distinct CDR3 sequences, and approximately 93% of these were observed just once. The biggest ten clones account for around 0.38% of the sample. Source material: CD8+ T cells from PBMCs. These receptors all stem from a human donor with Susac syndrome.

In this sample, this clonotype turned up a few times. The V call is TRBV30, the J call TRBJ2-7, with D unclear. Germline-derived CDR1 and CDR2 are GTSNPN and SVGIG (reference sequence). The ends were cut back, 0 bases at V and 6 bases at J, with 12 bases in the middle. The CDR3 has 13 amino acids. In DNA, the CDR3 is TGTGCCTGGAGTGTAGTGTGTCGGGCCGAGCAGTACTTC. The encoded protein is CAWSVVCRAEQYF. Supplemented by reference TRBV30 and TRBJ2-7, the full variable domain reads SQTIHQWPATLVQPVGSPLSLECTVEGTSNPNLYWYRQAAGRGLQLLFYSVGIGQISSEVPQNLSASRPQDRQFILSSKKLLLSDSGFYLCAWSVVCRAEQYFGPGTRLTVT.

The V and J genes are TRBV6-4 and TRBJ2-7; D uncertain. From germline, CDR1 is MRHNA and CDR2 SNTAGT. CDR3 length: 13 amino acids. CDR3: CAATLHLFYEQYF. In DNA form, the CDR3 reads TGTGCTGCCACCCTCCACCTCTTCTACGAGCAGTACTTC.

In DNA form, the CDR3 reads TGTGCCAGCAGTTCCCCTTTCCCATCGACGGAGCCCCAGCATTTT. Protein: CASSSPFPSTEPQHF. The genes are TRBV6-2 or TRBV6-3 and TRBJ1-5; D is unresolved. Trimming stripped 4 bases from V and 8 bases from J, with 18 bases between. Germline lookup yields CDR1 MNHEY and CDR2 SVGEGT. The CDR3 is 15 amino acids.

The genes are TRBV19 and TRBJ2-7; D call uncertain. Per germline, CDR1 LNHDA and CDR2 SQIVND (reference sequence). V gave up 3 bases and J gave up 0 bases, with 9 bases separating them. This CDR3 spans 14 amino acids. The CDR3 sequence is CASSIDRASYEQYF. As DNA, the CDR3 is TGTGCCAGTAGTATCGATCGGGCCTCCTACGAGCAGTACTTC.

The chain is built from TRBV12-3 or TRBV12-4 and TRBJ2-5; D is perhaps TRBD2 (7 bases). The CDR3 spans 14 residues. Trimming stripped 7 bases from V and 4 bases from J, with 16 bases between. The CDR3 DNA follows: TGTGCCAGCACCCCTGGGGGGGCGCGAGAGACCCAGTACTTC. This translates into CASTPGGARETQYF.

This clonotype was detected only once. The chain is built from TRBV14 and TRBJ2-1; TRBD1 matches 7 bases. The CDR3 is 13 residues long. CDR1 SGHDN and CDR2 FVKESK come from the germline V gene. Trimming at V came to 3 bases and at J to 8 bases, leaving 4 bases not matched to a gene. CDR3 in DNA: TGTGCCAGCAGCCAGACAGGGAGACATGAGCAGTTCTTC. Translation gives CASSQTGRHEQFF.

The J gene is TRBJ2-7, the V gene TRBV7-9; TRBD2 matches at 8 bases. The trim removed 1 base at V and 7 bases at J, leaving 12 bases unmatched. CDR1 is SEHNR and CDR2 is FQNEAQ in the germline V gene (reference sequence). CDR3 size: 16 residues. The CDR3 region has the DNA TGTGCCAGCAGCTTAGGCGGGCGGGGGGTCCCTTTGGAGCAGTACTTC. Translation: CASSLGGRGVPLEQYF. The full variable domain, its missing parts supplied by reference TRBV7-9 and TRBJ2-7, is DTGVSQNPRHKITKRGQNVTFRCDPISEHNRLYWYRQTLGQGPEFLTYFQNEAQLEKSRLLSDRFSAERPKGSFSTLEIQRTEQGDSAMYLCASSLGGRGVPLEQYFGPGTRLTVT.

The chain links TRBV29-1 to TRBJ2-7; tentatively, D is TRBD1 (5 bases). Trimming left V 0 bases short and J 1 base short, with 10 bases between. This CDR3 region has 14 residues. From germline, CDR1 is SQVTM and CDR2 ANQGSEA. The CDR3 sequence: CSVEEGRGSYEQYF. CDR3 bases: TGCAGCGTTGAAGAGGGAAGGGGATCCTACGAGCAGTACTTC.

The genes are TRBV29-1 and TRBJ1-1; 9 positions agree with TRBD1. Germline assignment: CDR1 SQVTM and CDR2 ANQGSEA. Unmatched junction bases numbered 16, after V lost 4 bases and J lost 10 bases. The length of the CDR3 is 15 residues. DNA for the CDR3: TGCAGCGTTGTGGGCGCCGACAGGGGGTTTGTAAGAGCTTTCTTT. The encoded protein is CSVVGADRGFVRAFF. The whole variable domain, remainder taken from reference TRBV29-1 and TRBJ1-1, is SAVISQKPSRDICQRGTSLTIQCQVDSQVTMMFWYRQQPGQSLTLIATANQGSEATYESGFVIDKFPISRPNLTFSTLTVSNMSPEDSSIYLCSVVGADRGFVRAFFGQGTRLTVV.

This clonotype came up once. The chain combines TRBV9 with TRBJ2-5; D possibly corresponds to TRBD1 (6 bases). Germline lookup yields CDR1 SGDLS and CDR2 YYNGEE. Trimming left V 1 base short and J 1 base short, with 11 bases between. CDR3 size: 15 residues. In DNA form, the CDR3 reads TGTGCCAGCAGCGTAACATCAGGGGTCCAAGAGACCCAGTACTTC. Translation: CASSVTSGVQETQYF.

The table lists this clonotype with a count of one. The V gene is TRBV9, the J gene TRBJ2-2; 8 bases are shared with TRBD2. From germline, CDR1 is SGDLS and CDR2 YYNGEE. The trim removed 3 bases at V and 7 bases at J, leaving 8 bases unmatched. The CDR3 covers 15 residues. In nucleotides, the CDR3 is TGTGCCAGCAGCGCCTCGGGGGGGCTAAGCGGGGAGCTGTTTTTT. This codes for CASSASGGLSGELFF.

This rearrangement joins TRBV7-9 to TRBJ2-3, with no clear D. The germline V gene has CDR1 SEHNR and CDR2 FQNEAQ (reference sequence). The CDR3 has 13 amino acids. V was clipped by 5 bases and J by 4 bases, with 10 bases between them. The DNA of the CDR3 is TGTGCCAGCAGCCCTAAGCAGGCAGATACGCAGTATTTT. It translates to CASSPKQADTQYF.

V and J are TRBV5-1 and TRBJ2-5; D gene uncertain. V lost 0 bases to trimming and J lost 3 bases, with 21 bases between them. In germline, CDR1 is SGHRS, CDR2 YFSETQ. CDR3 length: 18 amino acids. The CDR3 reads CASSLAELSDLTKETQYF. The DNA of the CDR3 is TGCGCCAGCAGCTTGGCCGAGCTATCCGACCTTACGAAAGAGACCCAGTACTTC.

V gene TRBV5-1 combines with J gene TRBJ2-7, with unresolved D. Deletions cut 6 bases from V and 1 base from J, with 8 bases between. Germline lookup yields CDR1 SGHRS and CDR2 YFSETQ. This CDR3 contains 12 residues. CDR3 loop: CASKLGSYEQYF. In DNA, the CDR3 is TGCGCCAGCAAACTGGGATCCTACGAGCAGTACTTC.

The sample holds one count of this clonotype. This chain connects TRBV11-1 to TRBJ2-2; 9 bases are shared with TRBD1. The CDR3 contains 21 residues. J lost 3 bases, V lost 2 bases, and 19 bases had no gene match. Germline V gives CDR1 SGHAT, CDR2 FQDESV (reference sequence). Here the CDR3 reads CASSLLLGPETGGKHTGELFF. As DNA, the CDR3 is TGTGCCAGCAGCTTACTATTAGGCCCCGAGACAGGGGGGAAGCACACCGGGGAGCTGTTTTTT.

The chain combines TRBV12-3 or TRBV12-4 with TRBJ2-3; TRBD2 matches at 13 bases. J lost 8 bases, V lost 6 bases, and 17 bases had no gene match. The CDR3 consists of 18 residues. This chain's CDR3 is CASRFRAGLAGPPGTQYF. The CDR3 bases are TGTGCCAGCAGGTTCCGGGCGGGACTAGCGGGGCCTCCGGGTACGCAGTATTTT.

The chain employs TRBV14 and TRBJ1-1; no clear D gene. The CDR3 extends over 14 amino acids. Trimming took 0 bases from V and 10 from J, leaving 15 bases between them. Germline V lookup: CDR1 SGHDN, CDR2 FVKESK. The CDR3 protein is CASSQDLSGWRAFF. DNA of the CDR3: TGTGCCAGCAGCCAAGATTTGAGCGGCTGGAGAGCTTTCTTT.

This clonotype showed up just a few times. This rearrangement joins TRBV12-3 or TRBV12-4 to TRBJ2-3; 11 nucleotides match TRBD2. The CDR3 has 14 amino acids. J was trimmed by 1 base and V by 6 bases; bases with no gene match: 0. The CDR3: CASRTSGGTDTQYF. The CDR3 nucleotides read TGTGCCAGCAGGACTAGCGGGGGCACAGATACGCAGTATTTT.